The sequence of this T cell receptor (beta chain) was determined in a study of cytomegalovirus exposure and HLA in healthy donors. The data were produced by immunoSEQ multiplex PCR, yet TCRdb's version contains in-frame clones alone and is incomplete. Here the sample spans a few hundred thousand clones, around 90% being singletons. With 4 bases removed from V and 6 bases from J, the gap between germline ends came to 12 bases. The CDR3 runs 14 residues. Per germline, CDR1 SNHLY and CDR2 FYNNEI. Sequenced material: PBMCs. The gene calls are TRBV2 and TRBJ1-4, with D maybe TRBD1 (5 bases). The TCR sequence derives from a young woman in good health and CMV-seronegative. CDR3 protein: CASSAGPYDEKLFF. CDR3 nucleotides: TGTGCCAGCAGTGCAGGGCCCTATGATGAAAAACTGTTTTTT.